The table lists the clone carrying this T cell receptor beta chain with many counts. These data are taken from a study of read filtering for tumor transcriptome and immune sequencing. Molecular barcoded adaptors covering alpha/delta and beta/gamma chains were used on roughly 400 ng RNA. A single record per CDR3 protein comes from TCRdb applying MiXCR to the reads. The sample carries approximately 25,000 distinct CDR3 sequences, approximately 15% recorded once. This CDR3 is 13 amino acids long. Germline CDR1 reads DFQATT; CDR2 reads SNEGSKA (reference sequence). Trimming cost V 6 bases and J 0 bases, with 9 bases left between them.

V usage is TRBV20-1 and J usage is TRBJ2-1; no firm D call. Sample: a population of CD138-negative cells sorted from bone marrow. The sequence was obtained from a donor over 35 with multiple myeloma. CDR3 protein: CSATKSSYNEQFF. DNA of the CDR3: TGCAGTGCCACAAAGAGCTCCTACAATGAGCAGTTCTTC.